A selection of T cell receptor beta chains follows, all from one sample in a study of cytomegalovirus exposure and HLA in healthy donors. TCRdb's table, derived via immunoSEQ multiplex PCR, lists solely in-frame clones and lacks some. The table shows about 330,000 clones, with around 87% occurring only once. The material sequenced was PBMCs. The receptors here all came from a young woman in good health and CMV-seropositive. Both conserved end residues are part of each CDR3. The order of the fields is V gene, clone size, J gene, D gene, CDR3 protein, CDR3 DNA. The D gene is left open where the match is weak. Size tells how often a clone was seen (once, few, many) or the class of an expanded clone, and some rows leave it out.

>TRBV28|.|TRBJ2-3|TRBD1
CASMGTGGLSDTQYF
TGTGCCAGCATGGGGACAGGGGGCCTATCAGATACGCAGTATTTT
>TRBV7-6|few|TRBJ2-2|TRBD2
CASSLGLAGGERELFF
TGTGCCAGCAGCTTAGGTCTAGCGGGAGGCGAAAGGGAGCTGTTTTTT
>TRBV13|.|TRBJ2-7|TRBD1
CASSWGQGVVREQYF
TGTGCCAGCAGCTGGGGACAGGGTGTTGTGCGAGAGCAGTACTTC
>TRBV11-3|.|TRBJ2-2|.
CASSLDHAGTNTGELFF
TGTGCCAGCAGCTTAGATCATGCAGGGACGAACACCGGGGAGCTGTTTTTT
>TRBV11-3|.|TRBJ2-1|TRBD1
CASSLGTGDEQFF
TGTGCCAGCAGCTTAGGGACAGGGGATGAGCAGTTCTTC
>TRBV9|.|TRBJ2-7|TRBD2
CASSQSGRAPYEQYF
TGTGCCAGCAGCCAGAGCGGGAGGGCCCCCTACGAGCAGTACTTC
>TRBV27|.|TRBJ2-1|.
CASSLSPTNKQFF
TGTGCCAGCAGTTTATCCCCCACTAACAAGCAGTTCTTC
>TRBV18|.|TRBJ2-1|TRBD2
CASSPLGRLAAYNEQFF
TGTGCCAGCTCACCCCTGGGCCGGCTAGCGGCGTACAATGAGCAGTTCTTC
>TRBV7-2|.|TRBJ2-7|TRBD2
CASSRASGNSYEQYF
TGTGCCAGCAGCAGGGCTAGCGGCAACTCCTACGAGCAGTACTTC
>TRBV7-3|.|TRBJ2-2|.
CASSRGQPFPGELFF
TGTGCCAGCAGCCGCGGACAGCCATTTCCCGGGGAGCTGTTTTTT
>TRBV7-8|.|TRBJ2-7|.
CASSLGTPPSYEQYF
TGTGCCAGCAGCCTAGGGACACCACCGTCCTACGAGCAGTACTTC
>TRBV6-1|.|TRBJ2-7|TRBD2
CASSEPSGWYYEQYF
TGTGCCAGCAGTGAACCTAGCGGATGGTACTACGAGCAGTACTTC
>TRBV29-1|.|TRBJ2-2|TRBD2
CSVVGTKNTGELFF
TGCAGCGTTGTAGGGACTAAGAACACCGGGGAGCTGTTTTTT
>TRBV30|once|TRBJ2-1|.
CAWSGGPSSYNEQFF
TGTGCCTGGAGCGGGGGGCCCAGCTCCTACAATGAGCAGTTCTTC
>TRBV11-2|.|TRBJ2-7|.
CASSAGTLREQYF
TGTGCCAGCAGCGCAGGAACCCTACGAGAGCAGTACTTC
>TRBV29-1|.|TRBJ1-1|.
CSGVGLTMNTEAFF
TGCAGCGGGGTGGGACTGACCATGAACACTGAAGCTTTCTTT
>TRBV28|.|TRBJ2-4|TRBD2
CASSWAGVAKNIQYF
TGTGCCAGCAGCTGGGCGGGGGTAGCCAAAAACATTCAGTACTTC
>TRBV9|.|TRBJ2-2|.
CASSVVSNTGELFF
TGTGCCAGCAGCGTAGTCTCTAACACCGGGGAGCTGTTTTTT
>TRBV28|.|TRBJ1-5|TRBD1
CASRPSGTAANQPQHF
TGTGCCAGCAGACCGTCCGGGACAGCCGCCAATCAGCCCCAGCATTTT
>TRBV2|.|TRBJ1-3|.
CASSEMGLSSGNTIYF
TGTGCCAGCAGTGAAATGGGATTGAGCTCTGGAAACACCATATATTTT
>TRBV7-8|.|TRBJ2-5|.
CASSLAGGSQYF
TGTGCCAGCAGCTTAGCGGGAGGATCCCAGTACTTC
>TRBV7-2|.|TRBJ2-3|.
CASSYPGNTAQYF
TGTGCCAGCAGCTACCCGGGAAATACGGCGCAGTATTTT
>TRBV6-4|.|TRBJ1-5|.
CASAGSHGQPQHF
TGTGCCAGCGCCGGGAGCCATGGGCAGCCCCAGCATTTT
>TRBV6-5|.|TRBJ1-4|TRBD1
CASRGTGTNEKLFF
TGTGCCAGCAGGGGGACAGGAACTAATGAAAAACTGTTTTTT
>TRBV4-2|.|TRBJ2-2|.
CASSHPGAGELFF
TGTGCCAGCAGCCACCCGGGAGCCGGGGAGCTGTTTTTT
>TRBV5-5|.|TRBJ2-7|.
CASSPTGVPDSYEQYF
TGTGCCAGCAGCCCTACCGGGGTACCGGACTCCTACGAGCAGTACTTC
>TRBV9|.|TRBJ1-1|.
CASSGGQNTEAFF
TGTGCCAGCAGCGGCGGACAGAACACTGAAGCTTTCTTT
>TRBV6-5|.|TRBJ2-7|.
CASSVRGRYEQYF
TGTGCCAGCAGCGTGCGGGGAAGATACGAGCAGTACTTC
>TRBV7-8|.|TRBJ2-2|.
CASSLSRGLTGELFF
TGTGCCAGCAGCTTAAGCCGGGGGCTCACCGGGGAGCTGTTTTTT
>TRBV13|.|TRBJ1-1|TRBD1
CASSAKRTGNTEAFF
TGTGCCAGCAGCGCTAAGAGGACAGGGAACACTGAAGCTTTCTTT
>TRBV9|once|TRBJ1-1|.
CASSDSLGSEAFF
TGTGCCAGCAGCGACAGTTTGGGGTCTGAAGCTTTCTTT
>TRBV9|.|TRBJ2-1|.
CASSPLLASVEQFF
TGTGCCAGCAGCCCGCTACTAGCCTCGGTTGAGCAGTTCTTC
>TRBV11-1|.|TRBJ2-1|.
CASSPRVGGDEQFF
TGTGCCAGCAGCCCCCGCGTGGGGGGCGATGAGCAGTTCTTC
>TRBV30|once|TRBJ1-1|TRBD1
CAWDRKNTEAFF
TGTGCATGGGACAGGAAGAACACTGAAGCTTTCTTT
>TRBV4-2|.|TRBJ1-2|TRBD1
CASSPGTAVNYGYTF
TGTGCCAGCAGCCCCGGGACAGCAGTTAACTATGGCTACACCTTC
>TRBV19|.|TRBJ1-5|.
CASSEVYNQPQHF
TGTGCCAGTAGTGAGGTTTACAATCAGCCCCAGCATTTT
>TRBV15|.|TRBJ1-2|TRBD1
CATSPDRANYGYTF
TGTGCCACCAGCCCCGACAGGGCTAACTATGGCTACACCTTC
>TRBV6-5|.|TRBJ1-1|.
CASTGGGRGNTEAFF
TGTGCCAGCACCGGGGGTGGCAGGGGGAACACTGAAGCTTTCTTT
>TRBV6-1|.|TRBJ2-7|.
CASSEQQNYEQYF
TGTGCCAGCAGTGAACAGCAAAACTACGAGCAGTACTTC
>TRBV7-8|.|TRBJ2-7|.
CASSRSGSSSYEQYF
TGTGCCAGCAGCCGGAGTGGTTCCTCATCCTACGAGCAGTACTTC
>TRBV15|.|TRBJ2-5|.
CATSRVRQVNQETQYF
TGTGCCACCAGCAGGGTGAGACAGGTAAACCAAGAGACCCAGTACTTC
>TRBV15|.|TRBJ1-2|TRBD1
CATSRDPGGGGYTF
TGTGCCACCAGCAGAGATCCAGGGGGGGGTGGCTACACCTTC
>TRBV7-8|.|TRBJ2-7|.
CASSPGGDYEQYF
TGTGCCAGCAGCCCCGGGGGCGACTACGAGCAGTACTTC
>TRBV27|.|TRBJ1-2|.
CASSLGRANYGYTF
TGTGCCAGCAGTTTGGGGAGGGCCAACTATGGCTACACCTTC
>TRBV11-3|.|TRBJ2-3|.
CASSFNFPDTQYF
TGTGCCAGCAGCTTCAATTTTCCAGATACGCAGTATTTT
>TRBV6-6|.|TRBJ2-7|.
CASGPGSYEQYF
TGTGCCAGCGGCCCAGGGTCCTACGAGCAGTACTTC
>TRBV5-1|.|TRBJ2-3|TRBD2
CASSLYSGGAWGTDTQYF
TGCGCCAGCAGCCTATATAGCGGGGGGGCCTGGGGCACAGATACGCAGTATTTT
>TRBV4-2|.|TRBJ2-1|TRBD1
CASSQALRVVRGRSEQFF
TGTGCCAGCAGCCAAGCCCTCCGCGTGGTCAGGGGGCGCAGTGAGCAGTTCTTC
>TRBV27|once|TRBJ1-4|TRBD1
CASSLRHRQGSEKLFF
TGTGCCAGCAGTTTACGGCATCGACAGGGAAGTGAAAAACTGTTTTTT
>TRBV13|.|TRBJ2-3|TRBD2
CASSSYGSSGRVSTDTQYF
TGTGCCAGCAGCTCATACGGGAGTAGCGGGAGGGTTAGCACAGATACGCAGTATTTT
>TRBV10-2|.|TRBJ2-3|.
CASSEVGRSTDTQYF
TGCGCCAGCAGTGAGGTCGGTAGGAGCACAGATACGCAGTATTTT
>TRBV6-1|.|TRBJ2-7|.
CASSTEGGYEQYF
TGTGCCAGCAGTACCGAGGGAGGCTACGAGCAGTACTTC
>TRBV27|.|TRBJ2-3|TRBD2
CASSFSSLAGGPSTDTQYF
TGTGCCAGCAGTTTCTCTTCACTAGCGGGAGGGCCTAGCACAGATACGCAGTATTTT
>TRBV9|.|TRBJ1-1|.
CASSVTGRGTEAFF
TGTGCCAGCAGCGTTACAGGGAGGGGGACTGAAGCTTTCTTT
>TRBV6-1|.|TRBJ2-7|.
CASSEGRYYEQYF
TGTGCCAGCAGTGAGGGTAGGTACTACGAGCAGTACTTC
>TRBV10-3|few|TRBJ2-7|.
CAISERGGSSYEQYF
TGTGCCATCAGTGAAAGGGGGGGGAGCTCCTACGAGCAGTACTTC
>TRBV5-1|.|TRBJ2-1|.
CASSAGPSVNEQFF
TGCGCCAGCAGCGCCGGACCGTCAGTCAATGAGCAGTTCTTC